This T cell receptor beta chain was documented in a study of regulatory T cells in long-lasting Graves disease. Study-level findings and limits: It was in persistent disease that TRBV28, TRBJ1-2 and TRBJ2-5 were favored. Whereas about a thousand public clonotypes were shared by new patients, persistent patients shared more, at approximately 2,700.

Time point: persistent/refractory GD, antithyroid drugs over 5 years with positive TRAb. The TCR library used RNA extracted from PBMCs. A note on this clonotype: Antigen: not known.

CDR3-region Arm-PCR and iRepertoire HTBI primers produced the TCR beta libraries. TCRdb itself ran the multiplex PCR reads through MiXCR, one entry per CDR3 protein. There are hundreds of thousands of distinct CDR3 sequences in the sample; under 25% occur only once, and roughly 7.1% lies in the top ten. Germline CDR1 SEHNR, CDR2 FQNEAQ (reference sequence). Unmatched junction bases numbered 10, after V lost 3 bases and J lost 6 bases. The CDR3 covers 15 residues. This TCR came from a female donor with Graves disease. The V call is TRBV7-9, the J call TRBJ1-2; 7 positions agree with TRBD1. The sequencing used peripheral blood mononuclear cells (PBMCs), collected when the disease was refractory, from a patient treated with antithyroid drugs. This chain's CDR3 is CASSFQDRVSDGYTF. CDR3 DNA sequence: TGTGCCAGCAGCTTTCAAGACAGGGTCTCTGATGGCTACACCTTC.